Below, 4 T cell receptor beta chains from the same sample are listed, as sequenced in a study of identical twins. TCRdb used MiXCR to reprocess the 5' RACE reads, holding one entry per CDR3 protein. Here the sample spans approximately 530,000 distinct CDR3 sequences, approximately 20% being singletons. The same specimen was also included in a second study, on yellow fever vaccine responses in identical twins.

Sequencing was done on a sample of CD4+ T cells sorted from blood. Source of these receptors: a woman between 18 and 30 years old in good health.

This clonotype was found a few times. The chain carries TRBV7-2 and TRBJ2-7; no definite D call. V lost 1 base, J lost 3 bases, and 4 bases lay in between. The CDR3 runs to 12 residues. Germline lookup yields CDR1 SGHTA and CDR2 FQGNSA. In DNA form, the CDR3 reads TGTGCCAGCAGCTTAGAGGACTACGAGCAGTACGTC. It is translated as CASSLEDYEQYV.

The chain recombines TRBV5-1 with TRBJ1-1; D unresolved. This CDR3 is built from 14 residues. The V gene lost 1 base and the J gene lost 2 bases, with 9 bases spanning the gap. Germline V CDR1 and CDR2: SGHRS, YFSETQ. DNA for the CDR3: TGCGCCAGCAGCTTGAGTGGGTTTAACACTGAAGCTTTCTTT. This sequence encodes CASSLSGFNTEAFF.

The V gene is TRBV12-3 or TRBV12-4, the J gene TRBJ1-2; 7 bases match TRBD1. J lost 4 bases, V lost 7 bases, and 6 bases had no gene match. This CDR3 has 13 amino acids. DNA for the CDR3: TGTGCCAGCAAGAGGGGACAGCCCTATGGCTACACCTTC. Its translation: CASKRGQPYGYTF.

This chain links TRBV11-2 with TRBJ1-5; no firm D call. CDR1 SGHAT and CDR2 FQNNGV come from the germline V gene. The ends were cut back, 0 bases at V and 6 bases at J, with 12 bases in the middle. This CDR3 has 15 residues. Written as DNA, the CDR3 is TGTGCCAGCAGCTTAGATGTCGGTTTGGGTCAGCCCCAGCATTTT. Protein: CASSLDVGLGQPQHF. The variable domain in full, with the rest retrieved from reference TRBV11-2 and TRBJ1-5, is EAGVAQSPRYKIIEKRQSVAFWCNPISGHATLYWYQQILGQGPKLLIQFQNNGVVDDSQLPKDRFSAERLKGVDSTLKIQPAKLEDSAVYLCASSLDVGLGQPQHFGDGTRLSIL.